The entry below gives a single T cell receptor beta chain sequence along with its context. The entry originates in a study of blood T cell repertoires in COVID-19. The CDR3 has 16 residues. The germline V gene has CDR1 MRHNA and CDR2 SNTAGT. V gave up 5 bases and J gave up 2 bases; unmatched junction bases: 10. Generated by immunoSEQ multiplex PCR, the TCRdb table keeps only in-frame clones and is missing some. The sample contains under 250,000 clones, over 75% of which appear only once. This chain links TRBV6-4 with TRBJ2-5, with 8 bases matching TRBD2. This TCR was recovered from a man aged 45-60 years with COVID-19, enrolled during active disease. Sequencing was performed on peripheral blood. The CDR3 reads CASSTTSGDRQETQYF. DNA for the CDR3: TGTGCCAGCAGTACCACTAGCGGAGACCGTCAAGAGACCCAGTACTTC.